The 25 T cell receptor beta chains given below trace back to one sample, sequenced in a study of vaccination and CD4 T cells after COVID-19. No antigen is known for these receptors. Treatment described: roughly 10-day PBMC culture with coronavirus spike peptide pools or control peptides (ViraFEST assay). Sequence data for DNA of cultured CD4+ T cells were generated by the Oncomine TCR Beta short-read assay. One entry per CDR3 protein, called by TCRdb with MiXCR from the PCR reads. The top ten clones hold roughly 28% of a sample with 11,000 or so distinct CDR3 sequences, about two fifths of them seen once. The sample consisted of CD4+ T cells from blood, cultured in vitro. These receptors came from a human donor who had recovered from COVID-19.

As for this clonotype: An end of the junction differs from the germline gene, which may be a read error. V gene TRBV28 combines with J gene TRBJ1-5; 9 bases align to TRBD1. Germline-derived CDR1 and CDR2 are MDHEN and SYDVKM. CDR3 size: 16 residues. The CDR3 spells CASNLRTGAYVQPQHF. As DNA, the CDR3 is TGTGCCAGCAATTTACGGACAGGGGCCTATGTTCAGCCCCAGCATTTT.

This clonotype has a handful of counts. The CDR3 DNA reads TGCGCCAGCAGTGAGTCTGGGACTGGAAACACCATATATTTT. Protein: CASSESGTGNTIYF. The chain links TRBV10-1 to TRBJ1-3; D gene uncertain. V lost 0 bases to trimming and J lost 2 bases, with 5 bases between them. Germline V gene lookup returns CDR1 WNHNN and CDR2 SYGVQD (reference sequence). This CDR3 is 14 amino acids long.

The rearrangement joins TRBV27 to TRBJ2-5; TRBD2 matches 8 bases. The junction had 9 bases not matched to a gene; V was cut back by 4 bases and J by 5 bases. Germline V gene sequence: CDR1 MNHEY, CDR2 SMNVEV (reference sequence). The CDR3 consists of 15 residues. The chain's CDR3 is CASSSVAAGEETQYF. CDR3 in DNA: TGTGCCAGCAGTTCTGTAGCAGCGGGAGAGGAGACCCAGTACTTC.

V and J are TRBV19 and TRBJ2-2; 11 bases are a match to TRBD1. The CDR3 covers 16 residues. Losses at the gene ends were 1 base for V and 6 bases for J; bases not matched to a gene: 4. CDR1 is LNHDA, CDR2 SQIVND, per germline (reference sequence). The CDR3 DNA follows: TGTGCCAGTAGTATAGTGGTGGGACAGGGGGCCGGGGAGCTGTTTTTT. It codes for CASSIVVGQGAGELFF.

This chain joins TRBV20-1 and TRBJ2-3; possibly TRBD1 or TRBD2 for D (5 bases each). Trimming took 4 bases from V and 3 from J, leaving 8 bases between them. The V gene's germline CDR1 is DFQATT and CDR2 SNEGSKA (reference sequence). This CDR3 has 12 amino acids. The CDR3 loop is CSATGRTDTQYF. The CDR3 DNA follows: TGCAGTGCTACGGGACGGACAGATACGCAGTATTTT.

This chain links TRBV12-3 or TRBV12-4 with TRBJ1-2, with D perhaps TRBD1 (6 bases). Trimming left V 6 bases short and J 6 bases short, with 14 bases between. The CDR3 extends over 13 amino acids. The CDR3 DNA follows: TGTGCCAGCAGCCCACAGGGAATGCATGGCTACACCTTC. Amino acids: CASSPQGMHGYTF.

This clonotype was counted between two and nine times. This rearrangement joins TRBV27 to TRBJ1-5, with D unresolved. V dropped 9 bases and J dropped 7 bases, with 13 bases sitting between them. This CDR3 has 12 amino acids. The V gene's germline CDR1 is MNHEY and CDR2 SMNVEV (reference sequence). CDR3 nucleotides: TGTGCCAGTACGAGTAATGGGCAGCCCCAGCATTTT. This sequence encodes CASTSNGQPQHF.

The V gene is TRBV7-9, the J gene TRBJ1-1; TRBD1 might be the D (5 bases). There are 13 residues in the CDR3. Trimming took off 5 bases at V and 2 bases at J, with 9 bases between the two ends. Germline V CDR1 and CDR2: SEHNR, FQNEAQ (reference sequence). The CDR3 is CASSRQTNTEAFF. Here the CDR3 DNA reads TGTGCCAGCAGCCGACAGACAAACACTGAAGCTTTCTTT.

This chain links TRBV28 with TRBJ2-7, with a possible D match to TRBD1 (5 bases). Trimming left V 2 bases short and J 3 bases short, with 14 bases between. This CDR3 is built from 15 residues. Looked up from germline, CDR1 is MDHEN and CDR2 is SYDVKM. Written as DNA, the CDR3 is TGTGCCAGCAGTTTAGGACACATCCTGAACTACGAGCAGTACTTC. As protein: CASSLGHILNYEQYF.

The J gene is TRBJ1-2, the V gene TRBV6-1, with D unresolved. V was trimmed by 8 bases and J by 4 bases, leaving 14 bases between them. CDR3 length: 13 residues. Germline loops: CDR1 MNHNS, CDR2 SASEGT. In DNA form, the CDR3 reads TGTGCCAGCCTAAGTGAACTGGGCTATGGCTACACCTTC. Amino acids: CASLSELGYGYTF.

This chain links TRBV6-1 with TRBJ1-2; D remains ambiguous. The CDR3 covers 13 residues. V gave up 10 bases and J gave up 0 bases, with 12 bases separating them. Germline CDR1 reads MNHNS; CDR2 reads SASEGT. The CDR3 DNA is TGTGCCATTTCGCAGAGTCCTAACTATGGCTACACCTTC. It yields the protein CAISQSPNYGYTF.

This rearrangement joins TRBV27 to TRBJ2-7, with 9 bases lining up with TRBD1. This CDR3 comprises 19 residues. CDR1 MNHEY and CDR2 SMNVEV come from the germline V gene (reference sequence). V was pared by 8 bases and J by 0 bases, with 20 bases of the junction left unmatched. CDR3: CASGRVRTGATPSSYEQYF. CDR3 bases: TGTGCCAGCGGTCGCGTCAGGACAGGGGCAACCCCCAGCTCCTACGAGCAGTACTTC.

The sample holds one count of this clonotype. V is TRBV12-3 or TRBV12-4 and J is TRBJ1-3; D is ambiguous. The germline V and J ends were trimmed by 7 bases and 0 bases, with 13 bases remaining between them. This CDR3 region has 15 residues. CDR3 loop: CASTQGWSSGNTIYF. The CDR3 region has the DNA TGTGCCAGCACTCAAGGGTGGAGCTCTGGAAACACCATATATTTT.

The chain recombines TRBV12-3 or TRBV12-4 with TRBJ1-6, with a tentative D call TRBD1 (5 bases). V was trimmed by 4 bases and J by 9 bases, leaving 19 bases between them. The CDR3 length is 16 residues. The CDR3 DNA reads TGTGCCAGCAGTTCCGGGACTCTAAATCTGGGTTCACCCCTCCACTTT. Its translation: CASSSGTLNLGSPLHF.

Only a few counts were recorded for this clonotype. The V call is TRBV30, the J call TRBJ1-2; a possible D gene is TRBD1 (5 bases). Trimming removed 3 bases at V and 8 bases at J, with 16 bases between. CDR1 and CDR2 from the germline V gene are GTSNPN and SVGIG (reference sequence). The CDR3 is 13 amino acids. The CDR3 loop reads CAWSRTRWGGYTF. The CDR3 region has the DNA TGTGCCTGGAGCCGGACACGTTGGGGAGGCTACACCTTC.

The rearrangement links TRBV2 to TRBJ1-4; TRBD1 aligns across 9 bases. After removal of 4 bases from V and 7 bases from J, the junction contained 7 bases not matched to a gene. Germline loops: CDR1 SNHLY, CDR2 FYNNEI. The CDR3 length is 15 residues. This CDR3 reads CASSADRGIGEKLFF. The CDR3 DNA is TGTGCCAGCAGTGCGGACAGGGGAATAGGTGAAAAACTGTTTTTT.

The CDR3 DNA sequence: TGTGCCAGCAGGATGGGACTAGCGGGGAGCTTGCAGTACTTC. Residues: CASRMGLAGSLQYF. The gene calls are TRBV2 and TRBJ2-7; 13 bases match TRBD2. The germline CDR1 and CDR2 sequences are SNHLY and FYNNEI. CDR3 length: 14 amino acids. The trim removed 6 bases at V and 9 bases at J, leaving 8 bases unmatched.

The rearrangement uses TRBV29-1 and TRBJ2-3, with D uncertain. The CDR3 contains 10 residues. V was pared by 7 bases and J by 6 bases, with 8 bases between. Germline V CDR1 and CDR2: SQVTM, ANQGSEA. The CDR3, as DNA: TGCAGCGGCTCTCGCGATACGCAGTATTTT. Residues: CSGSRDTQYF.

This clonotype has a handful of counts. The V gene is TRBV5-1, the J gene TRBJ1-2; D gene uncertain. Germline V gives CDR1 SGHRS, CDR2 YFSETQ. The V gene lost 5 bases and the J gene lost 6 bases, with 26 bases spanning the gap. The CDR3 sequence is 17 residues long. Written as DNA, the CDR3 is TGCGCCAGCAGACCCGCGCCGGACGGACGCCCTACGGATGGCTACACCTTC. Translating gives CASRPAPDGRPTDGYTF.

The rearrangement joins TRBV9 to TRBJ2-3; D not certain. Germline values: CDR1 SGDLS, CDR2 YYNGEE. CDR3 length equals 10 residues. V was pared by 7 bases and J by 4 bases, with 4 bases between. The CDR3 nucleotides are TGTGCCAGCTGCGCAGATACGCAGTATTTT. Its protein is CASCADTQYF.

This clonotype was seen more than once but under ten times. The CDR3 reads CSARYREDYGYTF. CDR3 sequence (DNA): TGCAGTGCTAGGTACAGGGAGGACTATGGCTACACCTTC. V usage is TRBV20-1 and J usage is TRBJ1-2; a weak D match, TRBD1 (6 bases). In germline, CDR1 is DFQATT, CDR2 SNEGSKA (reference sequence). This CDR3 comprises 13 residues. Trimming removed 3 bases at V and 3 bases at J, with 11 bases between.

The chain combines TRBV12-3 or TRBV12-4 with TRBJ1-2; tentatively, D is TRBD1 (5 bases). The CDR3 is 15 residues long. The ends were cut back, 3 bases at V and 4 bases at J, with 15 bases in the middle. CDR3 protein: CASSLVGRATYGYTF. Written as DNA, the CDR3 is TGTGCCAGCAGTTTGGTAGGCAGGGCTACCTATGGCTACACCTTC.

The rearrangement uses TRBV9 and TRBJ1-2, with TRBD1 matching 11 bases. This CDR3 comprises 15 residues. Germline CDR1 SGDLS, CDR2 YYNGEE. V gave up 0 bases and J gave up 6 bases; unmatched junction bases: 4. The CDR3 here is CASSVASDRGHGYTF. The CDR3 bases are TGTGCCAGCAGCGTAGCATCGGACAGGGGGCATGGCTACACCTTC.

The V call is TRBV7-2, the J call TRBJ2-7; the D call may be TRBD1 or TRBD2 (5 bases each). Germline values: CDR1 SGHTA, CDR2 FQGNSA. V gave up 1 base and J gave up 2 bases, with 15 bases separating them. The CDR3 is made up of 16 amino acids. CDR3 coding DNA: TGTGCCAGCAGCTTAGTAGCCGGGACGGGAACCTACGAGCAGTACTTC. It specifies CASSLVAGTGTYEQYF. Based on the CDR3 plus reference TRBV7-2 and TRBJ2-7, the full variable domain is GAGVSQSPSNKVTEKGKDVELRCDPISGHTALYWYRQSLGQGLEFLIYFQGNSAPDKSGLPSDRFSAERTGGSVSTLTIQRTQQEDSAVYLCASSLVAGTGTYEQYFGPGTRLTVT.

The chain links TRBV20-1 to TRBJ2-5; perhaps D is TRBD1 or TRBD2 (5 bases each). The CDR3 has 12 residues. Germline V gene sequence: CDR1 DFQATT, CDR2 SNEGSKA (reference sequence). Trimming removed 2 bases at V and 5 bases at J, with 9 bases between. CDR3 bases: TGCAGTGCTAGACAGGGAGAGGAGACCCAGTACTTC. Protein sequence: CSARQGEETQYF.